These 14 T cell receptor beta chains were sequenced from one sample in a study of blood T cells in healthy people across ages. Combining a sample-barcoded 5' primer with a J-beta primer mix, a second PCR ran for roughly 7 to 11 cycles. TCRdb independently ran MiXCR on the 5' RACE reads; one entry per CDR3 protein. This table has about 730,000 distinct CDR3 sequences, 40% to 45% appearing once. The sequenced material came from blood. Source of these receptors: a woman in her sixties or seventies in good health.

Remarks on this clonotype: Being one base from a much bigger clone, this may be a read error. The gene calls are TRBV28 and TRBJ2-1, with 9 bases fitting TRBD2. The ends lost 4 bases at V and 8 bases at J; junction bases unmatched: 6. Germline V gene data show CDR1 as MDHEN and CDR2 as SYDVKM. The CDR3 sequence is 14 residues long. The CDR3 DNA follows: TGTGCCAGCAGTTCTGGCGGGAGGGGCCATGAGCAGTTCTTC. Encoded protein: CASSSGGRGHEQFF.

This clonotype was detected only a few times. V gene TRBV20-1 combines with J gene TRBJ1-2, with 10 bases fitting TRBD1. V trimming: 6 bases; J trimming: 8 bases; junction bases outside the gene matches: 6. CDR3 size: 12 residues. Germline loops: CDR1 DFQATT, CDR2 SNEGSKA (reference sequence). The CDR3 DNA is TGCAGTGCGGGCGACAGGGGGCCGGGCTACACCTTC. Translated, it gives CSAGDRGPGYTF.

The rearrangement uses TRBV6-5 and TRBJ1-2; D remains unclear. Germline CDR1 MNHEY, CDR2 SVGAGI. The CDR3 contains 15 residues. Between the trimmed V and J ends, which lost 5 bases and 0 bases, there was a span of 13 bases. CDR3 sequence: CASSRTAGANYGYTF. CDR3 nucleotides: TGTGCCAGCAGTCGGACGGCCGGGGCTAACTATGGCTACACCTTC.

This clonotype was found a few times. DNA of the CDR3: TGTGCCAGCAGCCCTGGGGGACCCGCAGACTTCGAGCAGTACTTC. It specifies CASSPGGPADFEQYF. This rearrangement joins TRBV9 to TRBJ2-7; tentatively, D is TRBD1 or TRBD2 (5 bases each). In germline, CDR1 is SGDLS, CDR2 YYNGEE. The CDR3 has 15 amino acids. V was trimmed by 4 bases and J by 6 bases, leaving 20 bases between them.

This chain connects TRBV4-2 to TRBJ2-1; perhaps TRBD1 as D (5 bases). CDR1 LGHNA and CDR2 YNFKEQ come from the germline V gene. Deletions cut 4 bases from V and 0 bases from J, with 10 bases between. The CDR3 is 15 residues long. DNA of the CDR3: TGTGCCAGCAGCCCCACAGGATTCTCCTACAATGAGCAGTTCTTC. Its translation is CASSPTGFSYNEQFF.

The V and J genes are TRBV20-1 and TRBJ1-1; D might be TRBD1 (6 bases). Trimming left V 0 bases short and J 2 bases short, with 16 bases between. Germline V CDR1 and CDR2: DFQATT, SNEGSKA (reference sequence). The CDR3 contains 16 residues. The CDR3 DNA reads TGCAGTGCTAGAGATTTGCGACAGGCGGGAAACACTGAAGCTTTCTTT. This sequence encodes CSARDLRQAGNTEAFF.

The chain carries TRBV3-1 and TRBJ1-2; TRBD1 is a possible D gene (6 bases). The CDR3 spans 15 residues. V lost 1 base to trimming and J lost 4 bases, with 13 bases between them. Germline CDR1 LGHDT, CDR2 YNNKEL (reference sequence). CDR3: CASSQVGGAGYGYTF. DNA for the CDR3: TGTGCCAGCAGCCAAGTCGGGGGGGCAGGCTATGGCTACACCTTC.

This clonotype showed up just once. The CDR3 bases are TGTGCCAGCAGCCAAGAGTGGCGGGAGCTCTTCGAGCAGTACTTC. Translated, it gives CASSQEWRELFEQYF. The chain is built from TRBV4-2 and TRBJ2-5, with 7 positions matching TRBD2. The J call may be faulty, since TRBJ2-7 better matches the DNA end. Germline CDR1 LGHNA, CDR2 YNFKEQ. CDR3 length: 15 amino acids.

The chain uses TRBV19 and TRBJ1-5, with no clear D. Between the trimmed V and J ends, which lost 3 bases and 6 bases, there was a span of 15 bases. Germline V gives CDR1 LNHDA, CDR2 SQIVND (reference sequence). The CDR3 is 15 amino acids. The CDR3 region has the DNA TGTGCCAGTAGTATTACTGTAGAGGGAGTTCAGCCCCAGCATTTT. Translating it yields CASSITVEGVQPQHF.

This clonotype was observed a handful of times. The chain has TRBV20-1 and TRBJ2-7; the match to TRBD2 covers 7 bases. CDR1 and CDR2 from the germline V gene are DFQATT and SNEGSKA (reference sequence). Trimming removed 0 bases from V and 9 bases from J; junction bases left unmatched: 8. The CDR3 loop spans 13 amino acids. Here the CDR3 DNA reads TGCAGTGCTAGAGACCGGGGGGTGTTGGTGCAGTACTTC. Its translation: CSARDRGVLVQYF.

This clonotype appeared a few times. J is TRBJ2-7 and V is TRBV7-2, with 8 nucleotides matching TRBD1. The CDR3 is made up of 14 amino acids. V lost 8 bases, J lost 1 base, and 7 bases stayed unmatched. Germline V gene data show CDR1 as SGHTA and CDR2 as FQGNSA. For the CDR3, the DNA is TGTGCCAGCTCGGGGACAGGAATGTCCTACGAGCAGTACTTC. Translated: CASSGTGMSYEQYF.

The CDR3 DNA follows: TGTGCCATCAGTCCGGACAGGGGAAAACAGCCCCAGCATTTT. Residues: CAISPDRGKQPQHF. This chain links TRBV10-3 with TRBJ1-5, with 9 bases identical to TRBD1. V shed 5 bases and J 7 bases; nucleotides not matched to a gene: 6. CDR1 is ENHRY, CDR2 SYGVKD, per germline. The CDR3 has 14 residues.

This clonotype was detected only a few times. This sequence joins TRBV6-2 or TRBV6-3 and TRBJ2-7, with D perhaps matching TRBD1 (7 bases). Germline values: CDR1 MNHEY, CDR2 SVGEGT. This CDR3 contains 17 residues. The V end was cut by 2 bases, the J end by 3 bases, with 20 bases between. This chain's CDR3 is CASSYGTAGRGYYEQYF. The CDR3 DNA follows: TGTGCCAGCAGTTACGGGACAGCGGGTCGGGGGTACTACGAGCAGTACTTC.

This clonotype was recorded many times. This CDR3 is CAITSGTGGNSPLHF. DNA for the CDR3: TGTGCCATCACCTCAGGAACAGGCGGCAATTCACCCCTCCACTTT. The chain joins TRBV10-3 to TRBJ1-6, with TRBD1 as a possible D gene (5 bases). Germline V lookup: CDR1 ENHRY, CDR2 SYGVKD. The CDR3 contains 15 residues. Trimming removed 7 bases at V and 7 bases at J, with 17 bases between.